This TCR beta chain was found in a study of blood T cell repertoires in COVID-19. Trimming removed 4 bases from V and 1 base from J, with 9 bases in between. Germline CDR1 is SGDLS and CDR2 is YYNGEE. This CDR3 contains 15 residues. In the original processing: Amplification of reference gene primers provided the estimated nucleated cell counts. Here immunoSEQ multiplex PCR was the method, and the copy in TCRdb shows in-frame clones only, minus some. The V and J calls and clone size were taken over from that table, and D and trimming were inferred from the DNA. The sample carries about 440,000 clones, 70% to 90% recorded once.

Material for sequencing was peripheral blood. This clonotype was sampled from a woman between 45 and 60 years old with COVID-19, enrolled during active disease. The chain recombines TRBV9 with TRBJ2-6; no reliable D call. The CDR3 DNA is TGTGCCAGCAGCCTTGGAGCGTCTGGGGCCAACGTCCTGACTTTC. Translating it yields CASSLGASGANVLTF. Looking up the rest from reference TRBV9 and TRBJ2-6 gives the full variable domain: DSGVTQTPKHLITATGQRVTLRCSPRSGDLSVYWYQQSLDQGLQFLIQYYNGEERAKGNILERFSAQQFPDLHSELNLSSLELGDSALYFCASSLGASGANVLTFGAGSRLTVL.